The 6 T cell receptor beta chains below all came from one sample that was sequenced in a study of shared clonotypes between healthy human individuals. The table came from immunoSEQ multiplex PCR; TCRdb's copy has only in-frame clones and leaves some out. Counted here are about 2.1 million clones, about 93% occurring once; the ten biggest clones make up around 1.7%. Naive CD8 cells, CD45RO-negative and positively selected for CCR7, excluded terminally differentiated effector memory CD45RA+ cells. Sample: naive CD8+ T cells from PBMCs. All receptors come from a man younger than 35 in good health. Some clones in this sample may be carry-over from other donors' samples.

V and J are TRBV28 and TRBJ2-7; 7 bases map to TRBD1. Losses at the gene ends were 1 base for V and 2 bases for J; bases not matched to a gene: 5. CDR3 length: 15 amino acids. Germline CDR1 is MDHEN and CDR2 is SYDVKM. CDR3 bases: TGTGCCAGCAGTTTATTCCTGCAGGGGGCCTACGAGCAGTACTTC. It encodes CASSLFLQGAYEQYF.

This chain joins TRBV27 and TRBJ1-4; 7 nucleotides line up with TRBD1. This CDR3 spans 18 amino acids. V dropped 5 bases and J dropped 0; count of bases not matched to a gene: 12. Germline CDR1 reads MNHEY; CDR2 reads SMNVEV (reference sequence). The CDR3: CASSRDRDLPATNEKLFF. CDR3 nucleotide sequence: TGTGCCAGCAGTCGGGACAGAGACCTTCCTGCAACTAATGAAAAACTGTTTTTT. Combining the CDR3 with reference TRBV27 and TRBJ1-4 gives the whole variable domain EAQVTQNPRYLITVTGKKLTVTCSQNMNHEYMSWYRQDPGLGLRQIYYSMNVEVTDKGDVPEGYKVSRKEKRNFPLILESPSPNQTSLYFCASSRDRDLPATNEKLFFGSGTQLSVL.

The CDR3 here is CSVGPRDWGSGYTF. CDR3 DNA sequence: TGCAGCGTTGGTCCCAGGGACTGGGGTAGCGGCTACACCTTC. The gene calls are TRBV29-1 and TRBJ1-2, with D perhaps matching TRBD1 (5 bases). Trimming stripped 4 bases from V and 8 bases from J, with 20 bases between. The CDR3 is made up of 14 amino acids. CDR1 and CDR2 from the germline V gene are SQVTM and ANQGSEA.

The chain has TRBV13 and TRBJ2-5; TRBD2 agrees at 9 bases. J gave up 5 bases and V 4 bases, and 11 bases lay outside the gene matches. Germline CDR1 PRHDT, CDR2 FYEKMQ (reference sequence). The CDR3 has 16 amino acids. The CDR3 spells CASSSHGGRAMETQYF. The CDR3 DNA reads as TGTGCCAGCAGCTCGCACGGCGGGAGGGCCATGGAGACCCAGTACTTC.

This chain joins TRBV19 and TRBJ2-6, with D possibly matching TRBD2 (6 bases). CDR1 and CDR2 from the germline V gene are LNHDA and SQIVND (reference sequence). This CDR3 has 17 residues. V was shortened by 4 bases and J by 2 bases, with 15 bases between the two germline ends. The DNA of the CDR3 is TGTGCCAGTAGTAGGGAGGCGAGGGTCACTGGGGCCAACGTCCTGACTTTC. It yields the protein CASSREARVTGANVLTF. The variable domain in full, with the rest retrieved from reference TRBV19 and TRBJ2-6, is DGGITQSPKYLFRKEGQNVTLSCEQNLNHDAMYWYRQDPGQGLRLIYYSQIVNDFQKGDIAEGYSVSREKKESFPLTVTSAQKNPTAFYLCASSREARVTGANVLTFGAGSRLTVL.

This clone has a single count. Here the CDR3 reads CASSLGQGTSYEQYF. As DNA, the CDR3 is TGTGCCAGCAGTTTAGGACAGGGGACGTCCTACGAGCAGTACTTC. The chain uses TRBV28 and TRBJ2-7, with TRBD1 identical over 9 bases. The V and J ends lost 2 bases and 1 base, in that order; junction bases with no gene match: 3. Germline V gene sequence: CDR1 MDHEN, CDR2 SYDVKM. This CDR3 contains 15 residues.